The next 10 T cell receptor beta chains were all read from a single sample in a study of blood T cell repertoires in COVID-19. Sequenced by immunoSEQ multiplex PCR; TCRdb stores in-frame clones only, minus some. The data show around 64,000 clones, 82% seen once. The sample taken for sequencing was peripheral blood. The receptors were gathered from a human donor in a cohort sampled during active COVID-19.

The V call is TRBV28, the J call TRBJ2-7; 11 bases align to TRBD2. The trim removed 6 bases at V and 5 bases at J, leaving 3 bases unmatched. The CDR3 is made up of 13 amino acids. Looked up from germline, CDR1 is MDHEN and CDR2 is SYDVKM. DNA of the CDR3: TGTGCCAGCAGCCGGGGACTAGCGGACGAGCAGTACGTC. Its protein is CASSRGLADEQYV.

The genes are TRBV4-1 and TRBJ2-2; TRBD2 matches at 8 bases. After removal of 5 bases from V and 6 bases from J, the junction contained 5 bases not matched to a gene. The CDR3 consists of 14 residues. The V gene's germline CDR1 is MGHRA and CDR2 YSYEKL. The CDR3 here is CASSGGGLAGELFF. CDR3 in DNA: TGCGCCAGCAGCGGCGGGGGGCTTGCCGGGGAGCTGTTTTTT.

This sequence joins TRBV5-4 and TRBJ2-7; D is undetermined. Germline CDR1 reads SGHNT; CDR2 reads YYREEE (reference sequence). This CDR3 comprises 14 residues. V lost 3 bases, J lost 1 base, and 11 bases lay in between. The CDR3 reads CASSWSGTSYEQYF. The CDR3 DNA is TGTGCCAGCAGCTGGTCGGGTACATCCTACGAGCAGTACTTC.

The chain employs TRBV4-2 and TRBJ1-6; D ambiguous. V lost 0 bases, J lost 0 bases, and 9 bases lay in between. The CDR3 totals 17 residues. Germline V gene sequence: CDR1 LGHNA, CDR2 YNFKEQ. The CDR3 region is CASSQDRYSSYNSPLHF. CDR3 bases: TGTGCCAGCAGCCAAGATAGGTACAGCTCCTATAATTCACCCCTCCACTTT.

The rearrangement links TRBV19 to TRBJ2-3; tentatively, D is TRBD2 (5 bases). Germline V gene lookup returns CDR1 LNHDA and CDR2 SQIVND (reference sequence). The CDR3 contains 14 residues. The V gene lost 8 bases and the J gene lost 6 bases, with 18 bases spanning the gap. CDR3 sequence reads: CASRETGRADTQYF. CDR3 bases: TGTGCCAGTCGTGAAACTGGGCGGGCGGATACGCAGTATTTT.

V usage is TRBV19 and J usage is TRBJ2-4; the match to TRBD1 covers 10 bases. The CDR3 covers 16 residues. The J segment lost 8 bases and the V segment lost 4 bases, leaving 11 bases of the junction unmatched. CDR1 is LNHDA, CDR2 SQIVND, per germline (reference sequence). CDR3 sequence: CASSKTRTGGADIQYF. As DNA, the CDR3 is TGTGCCAGTAGTAAAACCCGGACAGGGGGTGCGGACATTCAGTACTTC.

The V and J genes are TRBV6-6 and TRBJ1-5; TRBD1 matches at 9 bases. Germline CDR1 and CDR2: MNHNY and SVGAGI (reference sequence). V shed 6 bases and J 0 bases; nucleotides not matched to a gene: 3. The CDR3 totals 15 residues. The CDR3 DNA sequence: TGTGCCAGCAGCCGACAGGGGGATAGCAATCAGCCCCAGCATTTT. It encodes CASSRQGDSNQPQHF.

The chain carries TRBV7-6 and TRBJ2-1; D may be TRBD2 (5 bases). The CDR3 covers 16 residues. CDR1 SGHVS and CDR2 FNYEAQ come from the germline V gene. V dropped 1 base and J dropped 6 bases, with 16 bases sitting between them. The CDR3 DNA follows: TGTGCCAGCAGCTTAGTGACTAATCCCCCAGCCAATGAGCAGTTCTTC. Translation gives CASSLVTNPPANEQFF.

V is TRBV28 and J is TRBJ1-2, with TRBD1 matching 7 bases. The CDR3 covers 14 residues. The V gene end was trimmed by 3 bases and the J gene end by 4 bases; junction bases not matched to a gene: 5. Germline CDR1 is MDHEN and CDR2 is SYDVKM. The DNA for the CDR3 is TGTGCCAGCAGTTTGGGCAGGGGGAGCTATGGCTACACCTTC. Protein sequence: CASSLGRGSYGYTF.

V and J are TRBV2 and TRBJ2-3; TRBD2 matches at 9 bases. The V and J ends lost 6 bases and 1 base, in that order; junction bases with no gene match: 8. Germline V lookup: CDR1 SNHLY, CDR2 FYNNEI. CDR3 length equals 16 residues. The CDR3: CASSLGLARGTDTQYF. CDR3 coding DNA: TGTGCCAGCAGCCTGGGACTAGCTAGGGGCACAGATACGCAGTATTTT. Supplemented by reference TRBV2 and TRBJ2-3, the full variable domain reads EPEVTQTPSHQVTQMGQEVILRCVPISNHLYFYWYRQILGQKVEFLVSFYNNEISEKSEIFDDQFSVERPDGSNFTLKIRSTKLEDSAMYFCASSLGLARGTDTQYFGPGTRLTVL.